The 30 T cell receptor beta chains below come from one sample, sequenced in a study of blood T cell repertoires in COVID-19. The protocol was immunoSEQ multiplex PCR, while the TCRdb copy is restricted to in-frame clones and leaves out a portion. The sample holds about 330,000 clones, more than 70% seen once. Specimen: peripheral blood. The source of these receptors is a man aged 18 to 30 who had recovered from COVID-19.

This rearrangement joins TRBV4-1 to TRBJ1-1; 10 nucleotides agree with TRBD1. Per the germline V gene, CDR1 is MGHRA and CDR2 is YSYEKL. The CDR3 is 14 residues long. V trimming: 4 bases; J trimming: 8 bases; junction bases outside the gene matches: 7. In DNA, the CDR3 is TGCGCCAGCAGCCCCCCGACAGGGGGCTTCGAAGCTTTCTTT. It codes for CASSPPTGGFEAFF.

The genes are TRBV7-2 and TRBJ2-3; 7 bases fit TRBD2. The V and J ends lost 2 bases and 5 bases, in that order; junction bases with no gene match: 7. CDR1 and CDR2 (germline): SGHTA, FQGNSA. The CDR3 has 15 amino acids. The CDR3 DNA follows: TGTGCCAGCAGCTTAAGGGCGGCTAGCGGAGATACGCAGTATTTT. Protein: CASSLRAASGDTQYF.

The V and J genes are TRBV19 and TRBJ1-2, with D perhaps matching TRBD1 (5 bases). The CDR3 sequence is 13 residues long. Trimming removed 10 bases from V and 2 bases from J, with 14 bases in between. CDR1 is LNHDA, CDR2 SQIVND, per germline (reference sequence). The CDR3 DNA reads as TGTGCCATTGATCAGGGTCCCAACTATGGCTACACCTTC. It encodes CAIDQGPNYGYTF.

The CDR3 spells CASSLQGDRNTEAFF. Written as DNA, the CDR3 is TGTGCCAGTAGTTTACAGGGGGATAGGAACACTGAAGCTTTCTTT. J is TRBJ1-1 and V is TRBV19, with 8 bases identical to TRBD1. This CDR3 comprises 15 residues. The trim removed 5 bases at V and 1 base at J, leaving 6 bases unmatched. Germline CDR1 and CDR2: LNHDA and SQIVND (reference sequence).

This clone was picked up one time. This rearrangement joins TRBV18 to TRBJ1-1; TRBD1 agrees at 9 bases. Germline CDR1 KGHSH, CDR2 LQKENI. The CDR3 spans 15 residues. V shed 3 bases, J shed 4 bases, and the junction held 6 bases outside the gene matches. The CDR3 bases are TGTGCCAGCTCACCGATGGGACAGGGTGGCACTGAAGCTTTCTTT. This sequence encodes CASSPMGQGGTEAFF.

The rearrangement joins TRBV12-3 or TRBV12-4 to TRBJ2-1; the D gene is possibly TRBD1 (6 bases). V lost 3 bases to trimming and J lost 4 bases, with 7 bases between them. The CDR3 consists of 13 residues. The CDR3 DNA reads as TGTGCCAGCAGTTTGGGGGCTTACAATGAGCAGTTCTTC. This encodes CASSLGAYNEQFF.

The rearrangement joins TRBV19 to TRBJ2-5, with TRBD2 matching over 12 bases. In germline, CDR1 is LNHDA, CDR2 SQIVND (reference sequence). The CDR3 contains 17 residues. V gave up 6 bases and J gave up 3 bases; unmatched junction bases: 11. CDR3 in DNA: TGTGCCAGTAGCTATGATCTAGCGGGGGGGCGAGAAGAGACCCAGTACTTC. Translation gives CASSYDLAGGREETQYF.

This chain joins TRBV5-1 and TRBJ2-7; no definite D call. Between the trimmed V and J ends, which lost 0 bases and 1 base, there was a span of 11 bases. The germline gives CDR1 SGHRS, CDR2 YFSETQ. This CDR3 spans 15 amino acids. The CDR3 protein is CASSLVSPGSYEQYF. The CDR3 DNA sequence: TGCGCCAGCAGCTTGGTATCCCCAGGTTCCTACGAGCAGTACTTC.

To note about this clone: At the DNA level, this CDR3 is encoded by other sequences in the same sample as well. The V call is TRBV12-3 or TRBV12-4, the J call TRBJ2-3; no clear D. The CDR3 is 12 amino acids. V was cut by 5 bases and J by 0 bases, with 3 bases left in between. The CDR3 loop is CASSLSTDTQYF. The CDR3 nucleotides are TGTGCCAGCAGTCTCAGCACAGATACGCAGTATTTT.

This chain uses TRBV6-5 with TRBJ1-3; D gene uncertain. Germline-derived CDR1 and CDR2 are MNHEY and SVGAGI. Trimming removed 4 bases at V and 2 bases at J, with 12 bases between. CDR3 size: 15 residues. The CDR3 DNA is TGTGCCAGCAGTTTCTCTGGCGAGGCTGGAAACACCATATATTTT. Its protein product is CASSFSGEAGNTIYF.

The chain employs TRBV7-3 and TRBJ1-3, with 9 nucleotides matching TRBD1. Trimming at V came to 0 bases and at J to 4 bases, leaving 4 bases not matched to a gene. This CDR3 is built from 16 residues. The germline V gene encodes CDR1 SGHTA and CDR2 FQGTGA. The CDR3 region is CASSLTGGQGGNTIYF. As DNA, the CDR3 is TGTGCCAGCAGCTTAACGGGCGGACAGGGGGGAAACACCATATATTTT.

This chain uses TRBV7-3 with TRBJ1-1; no clear D gene. V was shortened by 4 bases and J by 1 base, with 7 bases between the two germline ends. CDR3 size: 13 residues. Germline values: CDR1 SGHTA, CDR2 FQGTGA. The CDR3 reads CASSSQENTEAFF. The CDR3 nucleotides are TGTGCCAGCAGCTCACAAGAGAACACTGAAGCTTTCTTT.

The gene calls are TRBV18 and TRBJ2-1, with D hard to call. Trimming removed 2 bases from V and 4 bases from J, with 18 bases in between. The CDR3 has 17 amino acids. The germline CDR1 and CDR2 sequences are KGHSH and LQKENI. CDR3 sequence: CASSPSQNPHRYNEQFF. The CDR3 nucleotides read TGTGCCAGCTCACCAAGTCAGAATCCGCACAGATACAATGAGCAGTTCTTC.

This rearrangement joins TRBV7-2 to TRBJ2-7, with D maybe TRBD1 (5 bases). Germline CDR1 is SGHTA and CDR2 is FQGNSA. Between the trimmed V and J ends, which lost 0 bases and 2 bases, there was a span of 11 bases. The CDR3 covers 15 residues. CDR3 loop: CASSLAWTNPYEQYF. The CDR3 nucleotides read TGTGCCAGCAGCTTAGCCTGGACAAATCCCTACGAGCAGTACTTC.

V gene TRBV6-1 combines with J gene TRBJ2-1; D possibly corresponds to TRBD1 (6 bases). The germline V gene encodes CDR1 MNHNS and CDR2 SASEGT. V lost 3 bases to trimming and J lost 3 bases, with 18 bases between them. The CDR3 sequence is 17 residues long. CDR3: CASSDDSDRRFYNEQFF. For the CDR3, the DNA is TGTGCCAGCAGTGATGACTCGGACAGAAGGTTCTACAATGAGCAGTTCTTC.

This clone was recorded once. The chain couples TRBV18 to TRBJ2-1; 7 bases match TRBD1. Germline CDR1 reads KGHSH; CDR2 reads LQKENI. CDR3 length: 16 residues. J gave up 7 bases and V 3 bases, and 12 bases lay outside the gene matches. The CDR3 bases are TGTGCCAGCTCACCTCCGGACAGGATTCGGGTGAATGAGCAGTTCTTC. This gives the protein CASSPPDRIRVNEQFF.

V gene TRBV3-1 (or the pseudogene TRBV3-2) combines with J gene TRBJ1-4, with 10 bases aligning to TRBD1. This CDR3 has 14 residues. The V and J ends lost 4 bases and 7 bases, in that order; junction bases with no gene match: 3. CDR1 is LGHDT, CDR2 YNNKEL, per germline (reference sequence). CDR3 sequence reads: CASSRTGGSEKLFF. CDR3 DNA: TGTGCCAGCAGCCGGACAGGGGGGAGTGAAAAACTGTTTTTT.

The gene calls are TRBV9 and TRBJ2-5, with 7 bases that match TRBD2. With 0 bases clipped from V and 4 bases from J, the junction kept 3 bases outside the gene matches. The CDR3 has 14 residues. Germline V gene data show CDR1 as SGDLS and CDR2 as YYNGEE. This CDR3 reads CASSVGGTTETQYF. The DNA of the CDR3 is TGTGCCAGCAGCGTAGGAGGGACTACAGAGACCCAGTACTTC.

The chain employs TRBV4-1 and TRBJ2-7; D remains ambiguous. Trimming took 0 bases from V and 3 from J, leaving 12 bases between them. CDR1 and CDR2 (germline): MGHRA, YSYEKL. This CDR3 has 15 amino acids. Here the CDR3 reads CASSQDPDSFYEQYF. The CDR3 nucleotides read TGCGCCAGCAGCCAAGATCCCGATAGTTTCTACGAGCAGTACTTC.

The V gene is TRBV27, the J gene TRBJ2-2; 8 positions agree with TRBD1. CDR3 size: 15 residues. The V segment lost 7 bases and the J segment 6 bases; nucleotides outside the gene matches: 10. Germline CDR1 MNHEY, CDR2 SMNVEV (reference sequence). The CDR3 nucleotides read TGTGCCAGCACCACAGGACAGGGTGGTCCCGGGGAGCTGTTTTTT. Translating it yields CASTTGQGGPGELFF.

The V and J genes are TRBV2 and TRBJ2-1; 7 bases are a match to TRBD1. The CDR3 runs to 14 residues. The V gene end was trimmed by 6 bases and the J gene end by 4 bases; junction bases not matched to a gene: 6. Per the germline V gene, CDR1 is SNHLY and CDR2 is FYNNEI. CDR3: CASSDGTAYNEQFF. The CDR3 DNA reads as TGTGCCAGCAGCGATGGGACAGCATACAATGAGCAGTTCTTC.

On this clone: The same CDR3 is also encoded by other DNA sequences in this sample. The chain couples TRBV9 to TRBJ2-5, with a weak D call TRBD2 (6 bases). The CDR3 is made up of 13 amino acids. The V and J ends lost 0 bases and 5 bases respectively, with 8 bases between them. Per germline, CDR1 SGDLS and CDR2 YYNGEE. As DNA, the CDR3 is TGTGCCAGCAGCGTAGGGAGCGGGGAGACCCAGTACTTC. Translated: CASSVGSGETQYF.

This sequence joins TRBV7-8 and TRBJ1-2; 9 bases fit TRBD1. J was trimmed by 5 bases and V by 3 bases; bases with no gene match: 7. In germline, CDR1 is SGHVS, CDR2 FQNEAQ. CDR3 size: 15 residues. CDR3 in amino acids: CASSLGQGLEYGYTF. CDR3 DNA: TGTGCCAGCAGCTTGGGACAGGGATTGGAATATGGCTACACCTTC.

The chain couples TRBV7-3 to TRBJ2-1; D possibly corresponds to TRBD2 (5 bases). Germline CDR1 is SGHTA and CDR2 is FQGTGA. The V end was cut by 1 base, the J end by 8 bases, with 12 bases between. This CDR3 is 14 amino acids long. CDR3 DNA sequence: TGTGCCAGCAGCTTAAAGTTCGGGGTCCATGAGCAGTTCTTC. It codes for CASSLKFGVHEQFF.

This chain uses TRBV15 with TRBJ2-5; 12 bases align to TRBD2. The germline CDR1 and CDR2 sequences are LNHNV and YYDKDF (reference sequence). The V and J ends lost 0 bases and 7 bases, in that order; junction bases with no gene match: 12. This CDR3 is 18 amino acids long. The CDR3 loop is CATSRDSGTSGGTWTQYF. The CDR3 DNA is TGTGCCACCAGCAGAGATAGTGGAACTAGCGGGGGGACTTGGACCCAGTACTTC.

V and J are TRBV5-6 and TRBJ2-7; perhaps TRBD2 as D (5 bases). The germline V gene encodes CDR1 SGHDT and CDR2 YYEEEE. The CDR3 extends over 14 amino acids. Trimming left V 1 base short and J 5 bases short, with 13 bases between. CDR3 sequence: CASSLSGWYHEQYF. The CDR3 DNA is TGTGCCAGCAGCTTGTCGGGGTGGTACCACGAGCAGTACTTC.

V gene TRBV19 combines with J gene TRBJ1-2; TRBD1 matches at 8 bases. Germline V gene lookup returns CDR1 LNHDA and CDR2 SQIVND (reference sequence). The length of the CDR3 is 17 residues. V trimming: 4 bases; J trimming: 3 bases; junction bases outside the gene matches: 13. CDR3 DNA sequence: TGTGCCAGTAGTAGACCGGTAGGACAGGGCACCGACTATGGCTACACCTTC. It yields the protein CASSRPVGQGTDYGYTF.

The CDR3 protein is CASSESPRLQGNNQPQHF. CDR3 DNA: TGTGCCAGCAGTGAATCACCACGCCTTCAGGGGAACAATCAGCCCCAGCATTTT. V gene TRBV6-1 combines with J gene TRBJ1-5, with a weak D call TRBD1 (6 bases). The length of the CDR3 is 18 residues. V was shortened by 2 bases and J by 3 bases, with 20 bases between the two germline ends. CDR1 MNHNS and CDR2 SASEGT come from the germline V gene.

The V and J genes are TRBV19 and TRBJ1-2; TRBD1 might be the D (6 bases). The V gene lost 5 bases and the J gene lost 4 bases, with 17 bases spanning the gap. Germline assignment: CDR1 LNHDA and CDR2 SQIVND (reference sequence). This CDR3 has 15 amino acids. The CDR3 region is CASSLQGTLSYGYTF. CDR3 bases: TGTGCCAGTAGTTTACAGGGAACACTAAGCTATGGCTACACCTTC.

The chain couples TRBV7-2 to TRBJ2-3, with unresolved D. Deletions cut 1 base from V and 6 bases from J, with 5 bases between. There are 12 residues in the CDR3. Germline V gene data show CDR1 as SGHTA and CDR2 as FQGNSA. The CDR3 spells CASSLVPDTQYF. The CDR3 DNA is TGTGCCAGCAGCTTAGTCCCGGATACGCAGTATTTT.